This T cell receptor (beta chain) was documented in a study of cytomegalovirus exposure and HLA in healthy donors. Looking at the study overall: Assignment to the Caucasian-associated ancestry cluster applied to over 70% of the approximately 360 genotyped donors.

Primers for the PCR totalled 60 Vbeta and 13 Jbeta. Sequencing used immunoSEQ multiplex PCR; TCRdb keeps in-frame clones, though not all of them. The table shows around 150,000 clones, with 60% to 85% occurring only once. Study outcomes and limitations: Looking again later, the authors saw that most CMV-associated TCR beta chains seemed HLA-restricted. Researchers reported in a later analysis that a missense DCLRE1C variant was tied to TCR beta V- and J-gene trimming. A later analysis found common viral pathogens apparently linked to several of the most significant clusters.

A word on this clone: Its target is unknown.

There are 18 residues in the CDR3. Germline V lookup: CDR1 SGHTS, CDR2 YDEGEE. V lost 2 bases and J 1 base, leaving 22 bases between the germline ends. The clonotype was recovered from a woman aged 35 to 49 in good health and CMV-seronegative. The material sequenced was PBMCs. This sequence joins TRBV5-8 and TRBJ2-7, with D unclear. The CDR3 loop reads CASSFFLGWPPASYEQYF. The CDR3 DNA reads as TGTGCCAGCAGCTTTTTTCTCGGGTGGCCTCCCGCATCCTACGAGCAGTACTTC.